The present T cell receptor beta chain was sequenced within a study of OX40 agonist ivuxolimab in advanced cancers. The wider study: It was permissible to have had prior anti-PD-1, anti-PD-L1 or anti-CTLA-4 therapy, and around 40% had some.

Germline CDR1 is SGHTA and CDR2 is FQGTGA. CDR3 length: 13 residues. The V gene lost 4 bases and the J gene lost 8 bases, with 14 bases spanning the gap. Profiling relied on immunoSEQ multiplex PCR, and the TCRdb table lists in-frame clones only, not all of them. The sample contains 50,000 to 75,000 clones, approximately 91% of which appear only once. V gene TRBV7-3 combines with J gene TRBJ1-2; D may be TRBD1 (6 bases). The source was CD4+ or CD8+ T cells sorted from blood, collected in a trial of the OX40 agonist ivuxolimab. This clonotype originated in an adult with an advanced solid tumor such as melanoma, head and neck, liver or kidney cancer. CDR3 DNA sequence: TGTGCCAGCAGCTCCTCCCCGGGGGCGGGCTACACCTTC. Translation gives CASSSSPGAGYTF. Looking up the rest from reference TRBV7-3 and TRBJ1-2 gives the full variable domain: GAGVSQTPSNKVTEKGKYVELRCDPISGHTALYWYRQSLGQGPEFLIYFQGTGAADDSGLPNDRFFAVRPEGSVSTLKIQRTERGDSAVYLCASSSSPGAGYTFGSGTRLTVV.